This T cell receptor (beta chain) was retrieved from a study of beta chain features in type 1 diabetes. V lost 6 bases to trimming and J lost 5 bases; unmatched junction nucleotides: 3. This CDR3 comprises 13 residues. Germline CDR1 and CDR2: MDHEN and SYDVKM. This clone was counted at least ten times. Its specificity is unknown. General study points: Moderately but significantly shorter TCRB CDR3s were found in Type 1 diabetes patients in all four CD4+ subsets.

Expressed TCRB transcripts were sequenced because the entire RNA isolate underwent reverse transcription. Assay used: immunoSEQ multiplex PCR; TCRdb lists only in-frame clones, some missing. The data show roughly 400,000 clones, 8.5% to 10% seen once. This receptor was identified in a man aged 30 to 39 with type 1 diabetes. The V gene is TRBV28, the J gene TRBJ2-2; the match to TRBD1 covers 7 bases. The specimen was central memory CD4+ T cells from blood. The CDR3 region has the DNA TGTGCCAGCAGACAACAGGGGACCGGGGAGCTGTTTTTT. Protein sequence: CASRQQGTGELFF.